One sample yielded the 7 T cell receptor beta chains listed below, sequenced in a study of CD8+ T cells in alopecia areata. CD4, CD8alpha, NKG2D, NKG2ACE and other markers were used to sort pooled cutaneous lymph node cells. cDNA prepared by RNA extraction and subsequent reverse transcription served as the template for sequencing. Clones were sequenced by immunoSEQ multiplex PCR, and TCRdb holds only the in-frame ones, with some missing. Recorded here are around 18,000 clones, none singletons. The source material was CD8+ T cells sorted from a lymph node. The receptors derive from a C3H/HeJ mouse with alopecia areata. MHC haplotype of the strain: H2-k.

In this sample, this clone turned up a few times. Mouse gene names apply. The CDR3 end falls 4 residues outside the read, so it is completed with the germline J gene. This chain joins TRBV13-3 and TRBJ1-1, with TRBD1 as a possible D gene (5 bases). The CDR3 runs 13 residues. Germline V CDR1 and CDR2: NNHDY, SYVADS. Trimming shortened V by 3 bases and J by 1 base, and 7 bases separated the two germline ends. The part of the CDR3 DNA that was read is TGTGCCAGCAGTGGAACAGGGAACACA. This sequence encodes CASSGTGNT. In full, the CDR3 is CASSGTGNTEVFF.

Regarding this clone: Germline and genes here are mouse. Other DNA variants within this sample encode the same CDR3. The CDR3 spells CAWSLGGLNYAEQFF. The part of the CDR3 DNA that was read is TGTGCCTGGAGTCTGGGGGGCCTTAACTATGCT. This chain connects TRBV31 to TRBJ2-1; D perhaps matches TRBD2 (7 bases). The CDR3 end is not reached by the read, which stops 4 residues before it; the germline J gene fills it in. CDR3 length: 15 amino acids. The V gene lost 0 bases and the J gene lost 0 bases, with 9 bases spanning the gap. CDR1 is GKSSPN and CDR2 is SITVG in the germline V gene.

This clone was detected ten times or more. The gene names given are mouse names. Coverage ceases 4 residues before the CDR3 finishes, and the germline J gene fills in the end. This chain joins TRBV1 and TRBJ2-4; 7 bases are shared with TRBD2. With 0 bases clipped from V and 1 base from J, the junction kept 1 base outside the gene matches. Germline lookup yields CDR1 NSQYPW and CDR2 LRSPGD (reference sequence). This CDR3 region has 15 residues. CDR3 DNA (partial): TGCACCTGCAGTGCAGACCTGGGGGGTCAAAAC. Encoded protein: CTCSADLGGQN. In full, the CDR3 is CTCSADLGGQNTLYF.

This clone was counted at least ten times. Genes and germline are mouse. The CDR3 is cut off 4 residues early in the read; its end comes from the germline J gene. The chain is built from TRBV19 and TRBJ2-7, with TRBD2 matching 9 bases. The junction had 6 bases not matched to a gene; V was cut back by 5 bases and J by 0 bases. CDR3 length equals 15 residues. CDR1 and CDR2 (germline): FNHDT, SITEND (reference sequence). The CDR3 DNA, read in part, is TGTGCCAGCAGCCCCGGACTGGGGAGCTCCTAT. As protein: CASSPGLGSSY. The whole CDR3 is CASSPGLGSSYEQYF.

This clone was counted many times. Gene names and germline match the mouse. Read data end 4 residues before the CDR3 end; the end is taken from the germline J gene. The chain has TRBV13-3 and TRBJ2-3, with 7 bases fitting TRBD2. This CDR3 comprises 14 residues. V gave up 2 bases and J gave up 3 bases; unmatched junction bases: 3. Per germline, CDR1 NNHDY and CDR2 SYVADS. CDR3 residues: CASSDLGGAETLYF. The sequenced part of the CDR3 DNA is TGTGCCAGCAGTGACCTTGGGGGGGCAGAA.

Comments on this clone: Germline and genes: mouse. Coverage ceases 4 residues before the CDR3 finishes, and the germline J gene fills in the end. The rearrangement links TRBV13-1 to TRBJ2-4; TRBD1 is a possible D gene (6 bases). The germline V and J ends were trimmed by 3 bases and 2 bases, with 7 bases remaining between them. This CDR3 has 13 amino acids. The germline V gene encodes CDR1 NSHNY and CDR2 SYGAGN. The CDR3 bases that were read are TGTGCCAGCAGTGGGACAGTTCAAAAC. Its translation is CASSGTVQN. The whole CDR3 region reads CASSGTVQNTLYF.

This clone was observed at least ten times. Gene names and germline match the mouse. The read terminates 4 residues ahead of where the CDR3 ends, so the germline J gene completes it. The rearrangement links TRBV13-3 to TRBJ2-7; 9 bases fit TRBD2. This CDR3 region has 15 residues. The germline gives CDR1 NNHDY, CDR2 SYVADS. The part of the CDR3 DNA that was read is TGTGCCAGCAGTGATTCCTGGACTGGGGAATAT. Translating gives CASSDSWTGEY. The full CDR3 reads CASSDSWTGEYEQYF.